One and the same sample provided the 25 T cell receptor beta chains below, sequenced in a study of cytomegalovirus exposure and HLA in healthy donors. The PCR employed 60 Vbeta primers together with 13 Jbeta primers. Using immunoSEQ multiplex PCR, the repertoire was profiled, and TCRdb retains in-frame clones only, with some absent. The data show around 150,000 clones, 70% to 90% seen once. The sample taken for sequencing was PBMCs. The receptors shown here come from a woman aged 25 to 39 in good health and CMV-seronegative.

The chain recombines TRBV28 with TRBJ1-1; a possible D gene is TRBD1 (5 bases). Germline V lookup: CDR1 MDHEN, CDR2 SYDVKM. Trimming removed 3 bases from V and 2 bases from J, with 7 bases in between. This CDR3 spans 13 amino acids. CDR3 protein: CASSFGGNTEAFF. The CDR3 bases are TGTGCCAGCAGTTTCGGGGGAAACACTGAAGCTTTCTTT. The complete variable domain, with remaining parts taken from reference TRBV28 and TRBJ1-1, reads DVKVTQSSRYLVKRTGEKVFLECVQDMDHENMFWYRQDPGLGLRLIYFSYDVKMKEKGDIPEGYSVSREKKERFSLILESASTNQTSMYLCASSFGGNTEAFFGQGTRLTVV.

CDR3: CASDGMAGKGEQYF. CDR3 coding DNA: TGTGCCAGCGACGGGATGGCGGGAAAGGGCGAGCAGTACTTC. The chain carries TRBV25-1 and TRBJ2-7; TRBD2 is a possible D gene (6 bases). CDR1 is MGHDK, CDR2 SYGVNS, per germline. V shed 8 bases and J shed 6 bases, with 20 bases lying between them. The CDR3 spans 14 residues.

This rearrangement joins TRBV5-1 to TRBJ2-2; 16 nucleotides line up with TRBD2. Germline lookup yields CDR1 SGHRS and CDR2 YFSETQ. This CDR3 region has 17 residues. Germline trimming cut 4 bases from V and 6 bases from J; bases unmatched to any gene: 6. CDR3 in amino acids: CASSPGLAGGPPGELFF. The CDR3 bases are TGCGCCAGCAGCCCGGGACTAGCGGGAGGGCCCCCCGGGGAGCTGTTTTTT.

This clone was detected only a few times. The chain is built from TRBV29-1 and TRBJ1-1; tentative D call: TRBD1 (5 bases). Germline CDR1 is SQVTM and CDR2 is ANQGSEA. CDR3 length equals 12 residues. V was pared by 5 bases and J by 0 bases, with 7 bases between. The CDR3 DNA reads as TGCAGCGTTAAGACAGTGAACACTGAAGCTTTCTTT. This gives the protein CSVKTVNTEAFF. The full variable domain, completed using reference TRBV29-1 and TRBJ1-1, is SAVISQKPSRDICQRGTSLTIQCQVDSQVTMMFWYRQQPGQSLTLIATANQGSEATYESGFVIDKFPISRPNLTFSTLTVSNMSPEDSSIYLCSVKTVNTEAFFGQGTRLTVV.

This sequence joins TRBV19 and TRBJ2-4; D is perhaps TRBD2 (7 bases). The CDR3 is made up of 15 amino acids. Trimming pared 3 bases from V and 7 bases from J, leaving 16 bases between. Per the germline V gene, CDR1 is LNHDA and CDR2 is SQIVND (reference sequence). The CDR3 bases are TGTGCCAGTAGTATCGGGGGGCAGGGACTGAACATTCAGTACTTC. Its protein product is CASSIGGQGLNIQYF.

The rearrangement joins TRBV7-9 to TRBJ2-7; 8 bases are shared with TRBD1. The CDR3 runs 16 residues. Germline assignment: CDR1 SEHNR and CDR2 FQNEAQ (reference sequence). The J segment lost 1 base and the V segment lost 5 bases, leaving 10 bases of the junction unmatched. The CDR3 coding sequence is TGTGCCAGCAGCCCGAGTCAGGGGGCGAAATCCTACGAGCAGTACTTC. The encoded protein is CASSPSQGAKSYEQYF.

V usage is TRBV29-1 and J usage is TRBJ2-2; D possibly corresponds to TRBD1 (6 bases). The CDR3 has 14 residues. Trimming cost V 7 bases and J 1 base, with 13 bases left between them. In germline, CDR1 is SQVTM, CDR2 ANQGSEA. CDR3 sequence (DNA): TGCAGCGGCTGGGACACCGGGAACACCGGGGAGCTGTTTTTT. The encoded protein is CSGWDTGNTGELFF.

This clone has just one count. The chain combines TRBV4-3 with TRBJ2-4, with D possibly matching TRBD1 (6 bases). This CDR3 contains 15 residues. Trimming removed 3 bases at V and 2 bases at J, with 11 bases between. Germline V gene lookup returns CDR1 LGHNA and CDR2 YSLEER. The CDR3 loop reads CASSQAQGSKNIQYF. CDR3 nucleotide sequence: TGCGCCAGCAGCCAGGCACAGGGTTCCAAAAACATTCAGTACTTC.

V is TRBV6-5 and J is TRBJ2-5; 8 positions match TRBD2. Germline trimming cut 7 bases from V and 5 bases from J; bases unmatched to any gene: 12. This CDR3 is built from 15 residues. The germline CDR1 and CDR2 sequences are MNHEY and SVGAGI. CDR3 DNA: TGTGCCAGCATTCCCCCCGGGGGGGGCCGCGAGACCCAGTACTTC. This sequence encodes CASIPPGGGRETQYF.

The chain combines TRBV28 with TRBJ2-1, with D perhaps TRBD2 (6 bases). Trimming pared 1 base from V and 0 bases from J, leaving 10 bases between. Germline V gives CDR1 MDHEN, CDR2 SYDVKM. This CDR3 spans 16 amino acids. The chain's CDR3 is CASSLYGGSSYNEQFF. Here the CDR3 DNA reads TGTGCCAGCAGTTTATACGGAGGGAGCTCCTACAATGAGCAGTTCTTC.

The V and J genes are TRBV28 and TRBJ2-7; 9 positions agree with TRBD1. The CDR3 is made up of 18 amino acids. Losses at the gene ends were 7 bases for V and 2 bases for J; bases not matched to a gene: 18. Germline lookup yields CDR1 MDHEN and CDR2 SYDVKM. The CDR3 DNA reads as TGTGCCAGCACCTCCCTAACAGCCGGGACAGGGTCTCCCTACGAGCAGTACTTC. Translation: CASTSLTAGTGSPYEQYF.

This chain connects TRBV28 to TRBJ1-1, with a weak D call TRBD1 (5 bases). CDR3 length equals 14 residues. Germline assignment: CDR1 MDHEN and CDR2 SYDVKM. The germline V and J ends were trimmed by 6 bases and 1 base, with 12 bases remaining between them. CDR3 in amino acids: CASSTPGQNTEAFF. The CDR3 DNA reads as TGTGCCAGCAGCACTCCCGGACAGAACACTGAAGCTTTCTTT.

The chain links TRBV5-1 to TRBJ2-7; D is unclear. CDR1 and CDR2 (germline): SGHRS, YFSETQ. The CDR3 covers 15 residues. Trimming shortened V by 4 bases and J by 2 bases, and 16 bases separated the two germline ends. The chain's CDR3 is CASSRSQVAAYEQYF. DNA for the CDR3: TGCGCCAGCAGCCGAAGCCAGGTCGCTGCCTACGAGCAGTACTTC.

V and J are TRBV7-6 and TRBJ2-5; 12 bases align to TRBD2. The V gene's germline CDR1 is SGHVS and CDR2 FNYEAQ. V was pared by 5 bases and J by 4 bases, with 8 bases of the junction left unmatched. The CDR3 length is 16 residues. In nucleotides, the CDR3 is TGTGCCAGCAGCCTGACTAGCGGGGGTTTGCGAGAGACCCAGTACTTC. Amino acid sequence: CASSLTSGGLRETQYF.

This clone was observed a handful of times. This chain links TRBV2 with TRBJ1-1; 9 positions agree with TRBD1. This CDR3 has 13 residues. Germline CDR1 reads SNHLY; CDR2 reads FYNNEI. The V gene end was trimmed by 7 bases and the J gene end by 3 bases; junction bases not matched to a gene: 3. The CDR3 DNA follows: TGTGCCAGCACCCGGGACAGGGACACTGAAGCTTTCTTT. Translated: CASTRDRDTEAFF.

The CDR3 DNA follows: TGCGCCAGCATGAGGCTCCCTAAAGAGACCCAGTACTTC. Protein sequence: CASMRLPKETQYF. V and J are TRBV5-1 and TRBJ2-5; the D is unclear. The V gene lost 6 bases and the J gene lost 3 bases, with 12 bases spanning the gap. Germline lookup yields CDR1 SGHRS and CDR2 YFSETQ. This CDR3 has 13 residues.

This chain links TRBV6-1 with TRBJ2-7; tentative D call: TRBD1 (6 bases). The V end was cut by 6 bases, the J end by 1 base, with 16 bases between. CDR1 MNHNS and CDR2 SASEGT come from the germline V gene. The CDR3 consists of 15 residues. The CDR3 loop reads CASSIRQALSYEQYF. DNA of the CDR3: TGTGCCAGCAGCATTAGACAGGCGCTATCCTACGAGCAGTACTTC.

As concerns this clone: Compared with germline, one end of the junction differs, possibly owing to a read error. This sequence joins TRBV6-5 and TRBJ1-2, with 9 positions matching TRBD1. The germline V gene has CDR1 MNHEY and CDR2 SVGAGI. The CDR3 has 15 residues. This CDR3 reads CASSTGQGANYGHTF. CDR3 coding DNA: TGTGCCAGCAGTACGGGACAGGGAGCTAACTATGGCCACACCTTC.

The genes are TRBV4-1 and TRBJ2-7, with TRBD2 matching over 8 bases. The CDR3 spans 15 residues. Germline values: CDR1 MGHRA, CDR2 YSYEKL. The J segment lost 0 bases and the V segment lost 4 bases, leaving 5 bases of the junction unmatched. The CDR3 loop reads CASSLRLASSYEQYF. The CDR3 DNA reads TGCGCCAGCAGCCTTCGACTAGCGAGCTCCTACGAGCAGTACTTC.

The gene calls are TRBV7-9 and TRBJ2-2; 10 nucleotides align to TRBD2. The CDR3 has 17 amino acids. V was pared by 5 bases and J by 6 bases, with 12 bases of the junction left unmatched. Germline values: CDR1 SEHNR, CDR2 FQNEAQ (reference sequence). CDR3 protein: CASSPPTSGIGAGELFF. CDR3 coding DNA: TGTGCCAGCAGCCCCCCAACTAGCGGGATTGGGGCCGGGGAGCTGTTTTTT.

The chain employs TRBV19 and TRBJ1-1; 8 positions agree with TRBD1. CDR1 LNHDA and CDR2 SQIVND come from the germline V gene (reference sequence). This CDR3 comprises 13 residues. Losses at the gene ends were 6 bases for V and 1 base for J; bases not matched to a gene: 1. This CDR3 reads CASSDRGNTEAFF. The CDR3 DNA reads TGTGCCAGTAGCGACAGGGGGAACACTGAAGCTTTCTTT.

In this sample, this clone turned up once. The CDR3 loop reads CAFLAGVREQYF. The CDR3 DNA is TGTGCCTTTCTAGCGGGAGTTCGCGAGCAGTACTTC. The V gene is TRBV5-4, the J gene TRBJ2-7, with 10 bases matching TRBD2. The J segment lost 6 bases and the V segment lost 10 bases, leaving 7 bases of the junction unmatched. Germline loops: CDR1 SGHNT, CDR2 YYREEE (reference sequence). CDR3 length equals 12 residues.

The chain carries TRBV9 and TRBJ2-7; the D gene is possibly TRBD2 (6 bases). CDR3 length: 17 amino acids. Germline-derived CDR1 and CDR2 are SGDLS and YYNGEE. V dropped 0 bases and J dropped 3 bases, with 19 bases sitting between them. CDR3 DNA sequence: TGTGCCAGCAGCGTAGGAGTGCGGGGTTGGAATGACTACGAGCAGTACTTC. It yields the protein CASSVGVRGWNDYEQYF.

This clone has ten or more counts. This chain connects TRBV7-9 to TRBJ1-4; D is perhaps TRBD1 (6 bases). The CDR3 covers 15 residues. Germline V lookup: CDR1 SEHNR, CDR2 FQNEAQ (reference sequence). The V end was cut by 1 base, the J end by 8 bases, with 14 bases between. The CDR3 loop reads CASSLGTGLQEKLFF. In nucleotides, the CDR3 is TGTGCCAGCAGCTTAGGAACAGGGCTACAGGAAAAACTGTTTTTT. The whole variable domain, remainder taken from reference TRBV7-9 and TRBJ1-4, is DTGVSQNPRHKITKRGQNVTFRCDPISEHNRLYWYRQTLGQGPEFLTYFQNEAQLEKSRLLSDRFSAERPKGSFSTLEIQRTEQGDSAMYLCASSLGTGLQEKLFFGSGTQLSVL.

The rearrangement joins TRBV5-1 to TRBJ2-3; maybe TRBD2 (5 bases). V lost 1 base to trimming and J lost 0 bases, with 9 bases between them. This CDR3 comprises 15 residues. Looked up from germline, CDR1 is SGHRS and CDR2 is YFSETQ. DNA of the CDR3: TGCGCCAGCAGCTTGAGCGGCCCTAGCACAGATACGCAGTATTTT. It is translated as CASSLSGPSTDTQYF.